This T cell receptor (beta chain) was found in a study of blood T cell repertoires in COVID-19. Assay used: immunoSEQ multiplex PCR; TCRdb lists only in-frame clones, some missing. The top ten clones hold under 9.5% of a sample with tens of thousands of clones, 85% to 90% of them seen once. The source is a man younger than 40 with active or convalescent COVID-19. Sequencing was performed on peripheral blood.

CDR3 coding DNA: TGCGCCAGCAGCTTTACAGGGGAGACTGAAGCTTTCTTT. This translates into CASSFTGETEAFF. This sequence joins TRBV5-1 and TRBJ1-1; 7 bases line up with TRBD1. The CDR3 contains 13 residues. Germline CDR1 and CDR2: SGHRS and YFSETQ. V shed 2 bases and J 5 bases; nucleotides not matched to a gene: 3.